The 19 T cell receptor beta chains below all came from one sample that was sequenced in a study of blood T cell repertoires in COVID-19. Here immunoSEQ multiplex PCR was the method, and the copy in TCRdb shows in-frame clones only, minus some. The table lists over 200,000 clones, around 90% of them singletons. Sequenced material: peripheral blood. Source of these receptors: a man aged 25 to 40 with acute or convalescent COVID-19.

V is TRBV7-3 and J is TRBJ2-7; 11 bases map to TRBD2. CDR3 length: 16 amino acids. Per the germline V gene, CDR1 is SGHTA and CDR2 is FQGTGA. The junction had 17 bases not matched to a gene; V was cut back by 5 bases and J by 11 bases. In DNA form, the CDR3 reads TGTGCCAGCAGCCCTACTGGGACCGAACTAGCGGGGGTCAAGTACTTC. This sequence encodes CASSPTGTELAGVKYF.

CDR3: CASSPPFSYEQYF. The CDR3 nucleotides are TGTGCCAGCTCACCTCCGTTCTCCTACGAGCAGTACTTC. The rearrangement uses TRBV18 and TRBJ2-7; D remains unclear. Per the germline V gene, CDR1 is KGHSH and CDR2 is LQKENI. The CDR3 consists of 13 residues. Trimming took 3 bases from V and 0 from J, leaving 6 bases between them.

The chain recombines TRBV3-1 (or the pseudogene TRBV3-2) with TRBJ2-5, with D possibly being TRBD2 (6 bases). V lost 4 bases, J lost 1 base, and 16 bases lay in between. The CDR3 runs to 16 residues. Germline-derived CDR1 and CDR2 are LGHDT and YNNKEL (reference sequence). CDR3: CASSPQQEGVQETQYF. The CDR3 DNA reads as TGTGCCAGCAGCCCGCAACAGGAGGGAGTCCAAGAGACCCAGTACTTC.

This sequence joins TRBV6-6 and TRBJ2-1; 7 bases match TRBD2. The ends lost 10 bases at V and 14 bases at J; junction bases unmatched: 11. CDR3 length: 11 residues. CDR1 and CDR2 (germline): MNHNY, SVGAGI (reference sequence). Here the CDR3 reads CATRASGLKFF. The CDR3 DNA reads TGTGCCACTCGAGCTAGCGGTTTAAAGTTCTTC.

The CDR3 nucleotides read TGTGCCAGCAGCCCCACCCGAGAGGGCTCTGAGCAGTTCTTC. Protein sequence: CASSPTREGSEQFF. The chain combines TRBV11-3 with TRBJ2-1; D might be TRBD2 (5 bases). The CDR3 length is 14 residues. V was shortened by 5 bases and J by 9 bases, with 17 bases between the two germline ends. Germline V gene data show CDR1 as SGHNT and CDR2 as YENEEA.

The table lists this clone with a few counts. The chain recombines TRBV29-1 with TRBJ1-5; 10 nucleotides match TRBD1. Germline assignment: CDR1 SQVTM and CDR2 ANQGSEA. The CDR3 contains 13 residues. V trimming: 6 bases; J trimming: 7 bases; junction bases outside the gene matches: 6. The CDR3 reads CSVTGGTNQPQHF. The CDR3 DNA sequence: TGCAGCGTGACAGGGGGCACCAACCAGCCCCAGCATTTT. The full variable domain, in which reference TRBV29-1 and TRBJ1-5 provide the parts outside the CDR3, is SAVISQKPSRDICQRGTSLTIQCQVDSQVTMMFWYRQQPGQSLTLIATANQGSEATYESGFVIDKFPISRPNLTFSTLTVSNMSPEDSSIYLCSVTGGTNQPQHFGDGTRLSIL.

The chain is built from TRBV27 and TRBJ2-2; perhaps TRBD1 as D (7 bases). Trimming left V 3 bases short and J 5 bases short, with 13 bases between. Germline V gene lookup returns CDR1 MNHEY and CDR2 SMNVEV (reference sequence). The CDR3 is made up of 15 amino acids. CDR3 region: CASSFEAGGTGELFF. CDR3 nucleotides: TGTGCCAGCAGTTTTGAGGCAGGGGGGACCGGGGAGCTGTTTTTT.

The gene calls are TRBV7-3 and TRBJ2-1; TRBD1 agrees at 9 bases. This CDR3 spans 16 amino acids. J lost 4 bases, V lost 5 bases, and 9 bases had no gene match. CDR1 SGHTA and CDR2 FQGTGA come from the germline V gene. Here the CDR3 reads CASSITGGYSYNEQFF. The CDR3 DNA follows: TGTGCCAGCAGCATTACAGGGGGCTACTCTTACAATGAGCAGTTCTTC.

The chain couples TRBV6-5 to TRBJ2-2; possibly TRBD1 for D (5 bases). Germline V gene data show CDR1 as MNHEY and CDR2 as SVGAGI. The length of the CDR3 is 15 residues. V lost 2 bases to trimming and J lost 5 bases, with 12 bases between them. The CDR3 region is CASSYAYRGTGELFF. Written as DNA, the CDR3 is TGTGCCAGCAGTTACGCTTATAGGGGAACCGGGGAGCTGTTTTTT.

This sequence joins TRBV11-2 and TRBJ2-1, with D unresolved. CDR3 length: 16 amino acids. Germline V gene data show CDR1 as SGHAT and CDR2 as FQNNGV. The germline V and J ends were trimmed by 1 base and 0 bases, with 10 bases remaining between them. DNA of the CDR3: TGTGCCAGCAGCTTAGGCCTAGGCGGCTCCTACAATGAGCAGTTCTTC. Translating it yields CASSLGLGGSYNEQFF.

V usage is TRBV10-3 and J usage is TRBJ1-2; TRBD1 matches 8 bases. Germline-derived CDR1 and CDR2 are ENHRY and SYGVKD. This CDR3 has 14 amino acids. J lost 7 bases, V lost 9 bases, and 13 bases had no gene match. CDR3 region: CAIQARGLSFGYTF. CDR3 bases: TGTGCCATACAAGCCAGGGGGCTTTCTTTTGGCTACACCTTC.

The chain is built from TRBV5-4 and TRBJ2-2; TRBD2 is a possible D gene (6 bases). The CDR3 extends over 16 amino acids. Trimming left V 2 bases short and J 2 bases short, with 13 bases between. The germline V gene has CDR1 SGHNT and CDR2 YYREEE (reference sequence). CDR3 nucleotide sequence: TGTGCCAGCAGCTTTTGGTCGGGGGTCAACACCGGGGAGCTGTTTTTT. It specifies CASSFWSGVNTGELFF. Based on the CDR3 plus reference TRBV5-4 and TRBJ2-2, the full variable domain is ETGVTQSPTHLIKTRGQQVTLRCSSQSGHNTVSWYQQALGQGPQFIFQYYREEENGRGNFPPRFSGLQFPNYSSELNVNALELDDSALYLCASSFWSGVNTGELFFGEGSRLTVL.

The genes are TRBV5-1 and TRBJ2-7, with 9 bases lining up with TRBD1. Trimming removed 4 bases from V and 3 bases from J; junction bases left unmatched: 8. Germline assignment: CDR1 SGHRS and CDR2 YFSETQ. CDR3 length: 15 amino acids. CDR3 amino acids: CASSRDLGQGYEQYF. As DNA, the CDR3 is TGCGCCAGCAGCAGAGATTTGGGACAGGGCTACGAGCAGTACTTC.

This rearrangement joins TRBV5-4 to TRBJ1-5, with 7 bases identical to TRBD1. The V gene end was trimmed by 4 bases and the J gene end by 4 bases; junction bases not matched to a gene: 11. Germline CDR1 SGHNT, CDR2 YYREEE (reference sequence). CDR3 length: 16 amino acids. CDR3 sequence: CASSQKDRQRNQPQHF. CDR3 DNA sequence: TGTGCCAGCAGCCAAAAGGACAGGCAGAGGAATCAGCCCCAGCATTTT.

This chain uses TRBV5-4 with TRBJ2-6; TRBD2 might be the D (6 bases). This CDR3 has 15 amino acids. V was pared by 4 bases and J by 2 bases, with 10 bases between. CDR1 and CDR2 from the germline V gene are SGHNT and YYREEE (reference sequence). As DNA, the CDR3 is TGTGCCAGCAGCGACCAGCGGGCTGGGGCCAACGTCCTGACTTTC. This encodes CASSDQRAGANVLTF.

This CDR3 is CAIQDRGRETQYF. The CDR3 coding sequence is TGTGCCATCCAGGACAGGGGGCGAGAGACCCAGTACTTC. The chain couples TRBV28 to TRBJ2-5, with 11 positions matching TRBD1. The CDR3 loop spans 13 amino acids. The V gene end was trimmed by 10 bases and the J gene end by 4 bases; junction bases not matched to a gene: 5. Germline CDR1 reads MDHEN; CDR2 reads SYDVKM.

The V and J genes are TRBV30 and TRBJ1-1, with TRBD1 identical over 7 bases. There are 13 residues in the CDR3. The V and J ends lost 1 base and 1 base, in that order; junction bases with no gene match: 0. Germline lookup yields CDR1 GTSNPN and CDR2 SVGIG (reference sequence). The CDR3 nucleotides read TGTGCCTGGAGTGGGGACAGGAACACTGAAGCTTTCTTT. Translated, it gives CAWSGDRNTEAFF.

This chain joins TRBV11-2 and TRBJ2-3; 12 bases match TRBD2. J was trimmed by 3 bases and V by 2 bases; bases with no gene match: 3. The CDR3 is 16 amino acids. Looked up from germline, CDR1 is SGHAT and CDR2 is FQNNGV. This chain's CDR3 is CASSLQLAGGTDTQYF. The DNA of the CDR3 is TGTGCCAGCAGCTTACAGCTAGCGGGGGGGACAGATACGCAGTATTTT.

This clone was recorded once. The chain recombines TRBV11-3 with TRBJ2-3, with 11 bases matching TRBD2. With 8 bases clipped from V and 10 bases from J, the junction kept 8 bases outside the gene matches. This CDR3 is 13 amino acids long. CDR1 is SGHNT and CDR2 is YENEEA in the germline V gene. The CDR3 sequence is CASGTGTSGPQYF. CDR3 nucleotide sequence: TGTGCCAGCGGTACCGGGACTAGCGGTCCGCAGTATTTT.